This T cell receptor (beta chain) stems from a study (dated by TCRdb to between 2021 and 2024). Overall study outcomes, separate from this receptor: According to the authors, more investigation is needed, including longitudinal sampling and evaluation of a control group.

PBMCs were separated from peripheral blood, and TCR beta sequencing was performed on genomic DNA obtained from unsorted PBMCs. Including cysteine and phenylalanine, the CDR3 has 15 amino acids. The CDR3 DNA has 45 bases and is translated from base 1. V drops 1 base and J drops 3 bases, leaving 9 bases in between. Taken from the germline V gene (reference sequence), the CDR1 and CDR2 loops are LNHDA and SQIVND. As for this clone: What antigen it recognizes has not been identified. Base quality data are lacking; no much larger clone is found one base away.

TCR beta chain repertoires were profiled by survey-level sequencing on the immunoSEQ platform. In the paper's pipeline: Repertoire diversity was measured with the inverse Simpson index, and CDR3 amino acid length spectratypes and V-J pairing frequencies were compared. To annotate clonotypes specific to SARS-CoV-2, CMV, influenza A and EBV, TCR beta CDR3 sequences were compared against VDJdb. TCRdb retrieved this table from immuneACCESS and kept in-frame rearrangements only. Not all clones are present; in checked studies, unresolved V genes account for under half, and no reason is known for the remainder. That table is the source of V, J and clone size, and D and trimming were worked out from the DNA. For this sample there are around 50,000 clones; about 92% appear just once. The biggest ten clones account for around 11% of the sample.

The sequence was collected from a middle-aged man with rheumatoid arthritis. The chain uses TRBV19 and TRBJ1-4; perhaps TRBD1 is the D gene, with 5 bases matching. The sample taken for sequencing was PBMCs. The DNA reads TGTGCCAGTAGTATAGCGGAGACAGCTAATGAAAAACTGTTTTTT. Translated, it reads CASSIAETANEKLFF.